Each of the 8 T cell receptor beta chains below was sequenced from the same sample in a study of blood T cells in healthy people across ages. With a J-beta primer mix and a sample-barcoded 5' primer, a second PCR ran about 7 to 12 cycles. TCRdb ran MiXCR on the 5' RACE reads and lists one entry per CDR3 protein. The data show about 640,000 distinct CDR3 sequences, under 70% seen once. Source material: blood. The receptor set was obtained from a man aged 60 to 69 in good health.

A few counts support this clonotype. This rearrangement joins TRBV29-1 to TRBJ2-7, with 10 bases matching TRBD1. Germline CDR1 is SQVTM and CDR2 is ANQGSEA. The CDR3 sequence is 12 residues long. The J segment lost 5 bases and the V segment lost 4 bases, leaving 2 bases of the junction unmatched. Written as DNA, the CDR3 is TGCAGCGTTGCGGACAGGGGGAACGAGCAGTACTTC. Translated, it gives CSVADRGNEQYF.

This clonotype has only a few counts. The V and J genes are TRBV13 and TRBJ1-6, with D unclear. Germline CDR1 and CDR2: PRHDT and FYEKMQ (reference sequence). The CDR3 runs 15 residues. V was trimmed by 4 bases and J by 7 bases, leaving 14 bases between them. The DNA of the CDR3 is TGTGCCAGCAGCTCCGGGGATTATCGCAATTCACCCCTCCACTTT. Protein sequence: CASSSGDYRNSPLHF.

In DNA, the CDR3 is TGCGCCAGCAGCTTGGGGACGATCTATGGCTACACCTTC. This codes for CASSLGTIYGYTF. The rearrangement uses TRBV5-1 and TRBJ1-2; no definite D call. Germline V gives CDR1 SGHRS, CDR2 YFSETQ. This CDR3 spans 13 amino acids. V lost 0 bases, J lost 4 bases, and 7 bases lay in between.

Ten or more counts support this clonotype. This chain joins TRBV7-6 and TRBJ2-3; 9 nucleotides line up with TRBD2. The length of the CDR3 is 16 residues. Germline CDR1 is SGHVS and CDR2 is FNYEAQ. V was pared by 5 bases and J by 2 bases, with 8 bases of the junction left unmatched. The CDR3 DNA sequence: TGTGCCAGCAGCCGGTCCAGCGGGGGGCCCACAGATACGCAGTATTTT. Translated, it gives CASSRSSGGPTDTQYF.

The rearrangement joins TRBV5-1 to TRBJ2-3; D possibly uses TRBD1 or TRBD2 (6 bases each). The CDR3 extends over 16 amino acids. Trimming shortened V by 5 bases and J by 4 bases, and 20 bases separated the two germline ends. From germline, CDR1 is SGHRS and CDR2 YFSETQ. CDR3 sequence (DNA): TGCGCCAGCAGACCCACACAGGGTTGGGGGGCAGATACGCAGTATTTT. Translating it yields CASRPTQGWGADTQYF.

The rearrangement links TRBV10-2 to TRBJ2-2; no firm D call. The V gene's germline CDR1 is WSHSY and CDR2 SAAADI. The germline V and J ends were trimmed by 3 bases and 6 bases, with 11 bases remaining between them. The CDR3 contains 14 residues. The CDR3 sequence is CASSEVSVAGELFF. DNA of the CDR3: TGCGCCAGCAGTGAAGTCTCAGTGGCCGGGGAGCTGTTTTTT.

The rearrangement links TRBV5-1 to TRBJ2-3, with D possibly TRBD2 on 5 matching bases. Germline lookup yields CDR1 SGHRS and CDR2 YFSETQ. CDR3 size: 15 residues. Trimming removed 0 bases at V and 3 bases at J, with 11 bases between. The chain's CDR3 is CASSLGDYLTDTQYF. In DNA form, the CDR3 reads TGCGCCAGCAGCTTGGGAGACTATCTGACAGATACGCAGTATTTT.

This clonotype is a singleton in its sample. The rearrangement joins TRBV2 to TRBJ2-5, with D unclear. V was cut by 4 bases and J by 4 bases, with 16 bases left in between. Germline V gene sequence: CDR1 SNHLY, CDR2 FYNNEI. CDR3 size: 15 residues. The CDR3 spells CASSANTNPLETQYF. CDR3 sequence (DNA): TGTGCCAGCAGTGCCAACACTAACCCGCTAGAGACCCAGTACTTC.